The entry below gives a single TCR beta chain sequence along with its context. What this receptor recognizes is not known. The record has no base qualities; no much larger clone is one base away. The trim is 4 bases for V and 0 bases for J, with a gap of 9 bases between the germline ends. Per the germline V gene (reference sequence), LNHDA is the CDR1 and SQIVND is the CDR2. CDR3 length: 14 amino acids, cysteine to phenylalanine. The only DNA kept is the CDR3, 42 bases in frame from the first base. Collaborating institutions collected whole blood in K2EDTA tubes following their own protocols. Collaborator samples were shipped for TCRbeta analysis as frozen whole blood, isolated PBMCs, or DNA extracted from either sample type. This sample is drawn from a study of blood T cell repertoires in COVID-19 (dated by TCRdb to 2018 to 2020). About the investigation overall: Samples covering the acute and convalescent phases of COVID-19 were provided by collaborators in the United States, Italy and Spain. Deeply sampled blood TCRbeta repertoires from subjects exposed to, actively infected with, or recovered from COVID-19 were included in the dataset. The repertoires were released in a freely available public database intended as a resource for research on the immune response to SARS-CoV-2. Samples came from the ongoing ImmuneRACE study (first 160 participants) plus 1,254 subjects from 6 global collaborators. Where available, HLA class I and class II types were taken from metadata supplied by the sample provider and were not determined by assay-based typing. The material from the prospective study consisted of cDNA or gDNA derived from T cells, B-cell-depleted T cells, or PBMCs. The sample metadata nearly always contained a de-identified subject ID, COVID-19 status, age in years and sex. General conclusions and limits of the study: How much clinical and demographic metadata was included differed by source and by participant, and the metadata was provided uncurated.

The immunoSEQ Assay, a bias-controlled multiplex PCR, was used to amplify TCRbeta CDR3 regions from genomic DNA. The original methods were these. The number of nucleated cells in each sample was estimated from the amplification of reference gene primers within the assay. Sequence reads were collapsed and filtered to measure the absolute abundance of every unique TCRbeta CDR3 rearrangement. For each sample, productive Simpson clonality was calculated as the square root of Simpson's diversity index across productive rearrangements. Here the immuneACCESS table is served through TCRdb, limited to in-frame sequences with V and J called. Missing clones are a known gap in these copies; in checked studies unresolved V genes cover under half, and the rest lacks a known reason. That table furnishes V, J and clone size, whereas the DNA furnished D and trimming. Present in this sample are fewer than 400,000 clones, 85% to 90% of which were seen just once. Of the sample, 2.5% to 3.5% is held by the ten largest clones.

The TCR was taken from a human donor in a cohort sampled during active COVID-19. The sequence links TRBV19 to TRBJ1-2, and the D gene may be TRBD1, 6 bases matching. The sequencing sample was made of peripheral blood. The CDR3 corresponds to CASSSNRANYGYTF. The DNA is TGTGCCAGTAGTAGTAACAGGGCTAACTATGGCTACACCTTC.